This entry is about one T cell receptor beta chain. Its matching antigen is unknown. Study-wide results and limits: In terms of TCR gene usage, tumor memory CD4+ T cells clustered together with blood and lymph node memory CD4+ cells, as well as with lymph node naive CD4+ cells. Greatest tumor Treg TCR overlap was with tumor naive CD4+ cells.

V gave up 4 bases and J gave up 7 bases; unmatched junction bases: 10. This CDR3 region has 15 residues. Germline CDR1 is SGHRS and CDR2 is YFSETQ. TCRdb re-called the 5' RACE reads through MiXCR, storing one row per CDR3 protein. Of roughly 8,100 distinct CDR3 sequences listed, 40% to 65% were seen once; the top ten hold roughly 4.9%. The rearrangement joins TRBV5-1 to TRBJ2-1; 8 bases map to TRBD2. The specimen was memory CD4+ T cells sorted from a lymph node. Stated subset: memory CD4+ T cells, CD4+CD45RO+CD25-. The TCR was taken from a female donor with breast cancer. CDR3 coding DNA: TGCGCCAGCAGCCACCCGGGAGGGAGAGGGAATGAGCAGTTCTTC. Amino acids: CASSHPGGRGNEQFF.